A selection of T cell receptor beta chains follows, all from one sample in a study of blood T cell repertoires in COVID-19. Here immunoSEQ multiplex PCR was the method, and the copy in TCRdb shows in-frame clones only, minus some. The repertoire holds almost 250,000 clones, around nine tenths seen once, with 1.5% to 2% in the top ten. Sample: peripheral blood. These receptors all come from an older woman who had recovered from COVID-19. CDR3s include the opening cysteine and the closing phenylalanine or tryptophan. The D gene is left open where the match is weak. Clone sizes are given selectively: once, few, many, or a class where the clone is expanded.

J | V | D | size | DNA | CDR3
TRBJ1-3 | TRBV11-2 | TRBD1 | NA | TGTGCCAGCAGCCGCCAGGGGGGTTTGGCTGGAAACACCATATATTTT | CASSRQGGLAGNTIYF
TRBJ2-7 | TRBV5-1 | NA | NA | TGCGCCAGCAGCCCCGACGGCCCGGGGTACGAGCAGTACTTC | CASSPDGPGYEQYF
TRBJ2-1 | TRBV27 | NA | NA | TGTGCCAGCAGTTTATTGAGCTCCTACAATGAGCAGTTCTTC | CASSLLSSYNEQFF
TRBJ1-5 | TRBV6-5 | NA | NA | TGTGCCAGCAGGTTACAGGGTAAGCAGCCCCAGCATTTT | CASRLQGKQPQHF
TRBJ1-6 | TRBV7-2 | TRBD1 | NA | TGTGCCAGCAGCGGAGACAGGGGACTCTATAATTCACCCCTCCACTTT | CASSGDRGLYNSPLHF
TRBJ2-3 | TRBV27 | NA | NA | TGTGCCAGCAGCGTGGGCCCAGATACGCAGTATTTT | CASSVGPDTQYF
TRBJ2-2 | TRBV18 | NA | NA | TGTGCCAGCTCACCGAGGTTCACCGGGGAGCTGTTTTTT | CASSPRFTGELFF
TRBJ2-1 | TRBV7-2 | TRBD1 | NA | TGTGCCAGCAGCTTTCAGGGACAGGGGCGCTCCTACAATGAGCAGTTCTTC | CASSFQGQGRSYNEQFF
TRBJ2-2 | TRBV2 | TRBD2 | NA | TGTGCCAGCACATCGCCGGGACTAACGGCCGGGGAGCTGTTTTTT | CASTSPGLTAGELFF
TRBJ1-2 | TRBV28 | TRBD1 | NA | TGTGCCAGCAGTTTATGGGACAGGGACGGCTACACCTTC | CASSLWDRDGYTF
TRBJ1-1 | TRBV11-2 | NA | NA | TGTGCCAGCAGCACCGGACTGGGAGGGGCTGAAGCTTTCTTT | CASSTGLGGAEAFF
TRBJ2-3 | TRBV7-3 | NA | NA | TGTGCCAGCAGCTTGGGGTCCGGAGGTACGCAGTATTTT | CASSLGSGGTQYF
TRBJ2-2 | TRBV10-3 | NA | once | TGTGCCATCAGCGTTCGCGGGACGGAGGTCACCGGGGAGCTGTTTTTT | CAISVRGTEVTGELFF
TRBJ1-2 | TRBV10-2 | NA | NA | TGCGCCAGCAGTGATGCAGGGGATTACTATGGCTACACCTTC | CASSDAGDYYGYTF
TRBJ1-2 | TRBV7-2 | TRBD1 | NA | TGTGCCAGCAGTTCCGGGACAGCATATGGCTACACCTTC | CASSSGTAYGYTF
TRBJ2-7 | TRBV7-8 | TRBD1 | NA | TGTGCCAGCAACTCCGGGACAGTCTCCTACGAGCAGTACTTC | CASNSGTVSYEQYF
TRBJ2-3 | TRBV3-1/TRBV3-2 | NA | NA | TGTGCCAGCAGCCATGGTCGAGGCACAGATACGCAGTATTTT | CASSHGRGTDTQYF
TRBJ1-5 | TRBV4-1 | NA | once | TGCGCCAGCAGCCAAGATCGGGAGGACAGTGGGCCCCAGCATTTT | CASSQDREDSGPQHF
TRBJ2-1 | TRBV7-9 | NA | NA | TGTGCCAGCAGGGCCGCGACTAGTGCCAATGAGCAGTTCTTC | CASRAATSANEQFF
TRBJ1-1 | TRBV5-5 | NA | NA | TGTGCCAGCAACCCGGGAGCAGAGATGAACACTGAAGCTTTCTTT | CASNPGAEMNTEAFF
TRBJ1-2 | TRBV7-9 | TRBD1 | few | TGTGCCAGCAGCGTAGACAGGGGGCGCGGGAACTATGGCTACACCTTC | CASSVDRGRGNYGYTF
TRBJ1-5 | TRBV6-6 | NA | NA | TGTGCCAGCAGTTACTCGGCTCATCAGCCCCAGCATTTT | CASSYSAHQPQHF
TRBJ2-1 | TRBV7-2 | NA | NA | TGTGCCAGCAGCTTAGATCCTAGCCGAAGCTCCTACAATGAGCAGTTCTTC | CASSLDPSRSSYNEQFF
TRBJ2-7 | TRBV15 | TRBD1 | NA | TGTGCCACCAGCAGAGATCGACAGGGTAACTACGAGCAGTACTTC | CATSRDRQGNYEQYF
TRBJ2-6 | TRBV10-3 | NA | NA | TGTGCCGGCGGGACGCTGAACACTGGGGCCAACGTCCTGACTTTC | CAGGTLNTGANVLTF
TRBJ2-1 | TRBV4-2 | NA | NA | TGTGCCAGCAGCCAACTTGGCGGGGCCAACAATGAGCAGTTCTTC | CASSQLGGANNEQFF
TRBJ2-7 | TRBV19 | NA | NA | TGTGCCAGTAGTATCAGGGGCGGCATCTCCTACGAGCAGTACTTC | CASSIRGGISYEQYF
TRBJ1-1 | TRBV19 | NA | NA | TGTGCCAGTAGTATCTCAGCGAACAGGGTAATGAACACTGAAGCTTTCTTT | CASSISANRVMNTEAFF
TRBJ2-7 | TRBV7-9 | NA | NA | TGTGCCAGCAGCTTAGGGGCCCAAGGGGCATACGAGCAGTACTTC | CASSLGAQGAYEQYF